These T cell receptor beta chains were read from a single sample in a study of metastatic and nonmetastatic thyroid tumors. TCRdb reprocessed the PCR reads via MiXCR. The sample includes roughly 23,000 clones, around 21% of them seen just once. What was sequenced was blood. The receptors shown here come from a male donor with papillary thyroid cancer or a benign thyroid nodule (not recorded which). Some clones in this sample may be carry-over from other donors' samples. CDR3s include the opening cysteine and the closing phenylalanine or tryptophan. A D gene is named only where the DNA matches it firmly. A row's size may be missing; if present it is once, few, many or a size class.

D gene,V gene,J gene,clone size,CDR3 protein,CDR3 DNA
TRBD2,TRBV18,TRBJ2-1,-,CASSPSSGDYNEQFF,TGTGCCAGCTCGCCATCTAGCGGGGACTACAATGAGCAGTTCTTC
-,TRBV28,TRBJ1-5,few,CASNPKGQPQHF,TGTGCCAGCAATCCAAAGGGTCAGCCCCAGCATTTT
TRBD2,TRBV2,TRBJ2-7,many,CASSDRGSGSNRYEQYF,TGTGCCAGCAGTGACCGGGGGAGCGGGAGTAATCGGTACGAGCAGTACTTC
-,TRBV19,TRBJ2-1,many,CASSSGEEMTYNEQFF,TGTGCCAGTAGTTCGGGGGAGGAGATGACCTACAATGAGCAGTTCTTC
-,TRBV15,TRBJ2-3,-,CATSISDYTDTQYF,TGTGCCACCAGCATTAGCGACTACACAGATACGCAGTATTTT
TRBD2,TRBV7-2,TRBJ2-1,-,CASSGIGTTRYPYYNEQFF,TGTGCCAGCAGCGGAATCGGGACTACTCGATACCCTTACTACAATGAGCAGTTCTTC
-,TRBV5-4,TRBJ1-6,many,CASGLEETNSPLHF,TGTGCCAGCGGACTCGAGGAGACTAATTCACCCCTCCACTTT
-,TRBV28,TRBJ2-1,many,CASSRPHPYNEQFF,TGTGCCAGCAGTAGGCCCCACCCCTACAATGAGCAGTTCTTC
-,TRBV4-2,TRBJ2-7,-,CASKSASSATYEQYF,TGTGCCAGCAAGTCCGCGTCATCAGCGACCTACGAGCAGTACTTC
-,TRBV20-1,TRBJ2-7,-,CSALLSGAGEQYF,TGCAGTGCCCTCTTATCGGGAGCGGGCGAGCAGTACTTC
TRBD1,TRBV27,TRBJ2-1,many,CASSPQGPSYNEQFF,TGTGCCAGCAGTCCACAGGGGCCATCCTACAATGAGCAGTTCTTC
TRBD2,TRBV30,TRBJ2-3,-,CASIGWTSGSPSTDTQYF,TGTGCCAGTATTGGCTGGACTAGCGGTTCCCCTAGCACAGATACGCAGTATTTT
-,TRBV28,TRBJ1-3,medium-sized,CASSLQINGNTIYF,TGTGCCAGCAGTCTACAGATTAACGGAAACACCATATATTTT
-,TRBV20-1,TRBJ1-5,medium-sized,CSAIRGDQPQHF,TGCAGTGCTATCAGGGGAGATCAGCCCCAGCATTTT
TRBD1,TRBV2,TRBJ2-7,medium-sized,CASSVSGQGSDEQYF,TGTGCCAGCAGTGTTTCGGGACAGGGGTCCGACGAGCAGTACTTC
TRBD2,TRBV20-1,TRBJ2-1,many,CSPRAGAGTNEQFF,TGCAGTCCCCGAGCCGGAGCGGGAACGAATGAGCAGTTCTTC
-,TRBV6-4,TRBJ1-6,few,CANLNQGRRDGCSPLHF,TGTGCCAACCTAAATCAGGGAAGGAGGGATGGGTGCTCACCCCTCCACTTT
-,TRBV28,TRBJ2-7,many,CASNPTGDLREQYF,TGTGCCAGCAACCCGACTGGGGATCTCCGCGAGCAGTACTTC
TRBD2,TRBV6-1,TRBJ2-5,few,CASSEGRAASGRGDTQYF,TGTGCCAGCAGTGAAGGGAGGGCGGCTAGCGGTAGAGGGGATACCCAGTACTTC
-,TRBV6-1,TRBJ2-2,-,CASSWTRGTNTGELFF,TGTGCCAGCTCGTGGACAAGGGGGACGAACACCGGGGAGCTGTTTTTT
TRBD1,TRBV7-8,TRBJ2-1,-,CASISIQGAVGEQFF,TGTGCCAGCATCTCAATACAGGGGGCCGTTGGTGAGCAGTTCTTC
-,TRBV7-2,TRBJ1-1,many,CASSPLGQGTEAFF,TGTGCCAGCAGCCCCTTGGGGCAGGGCACTGAAGCTTTCTTT
-,TRBV4-3,TRBJ2-1,medium-sized,CASSQDLVGDIYNEQFF,TGCGCCAGCAGCCAAGATTTGGTTGGGGACATCTACAATGAGCAGTTCTTC
-,TRBV20-1,TRBJ2-7,many,CSAIRVGISYEQYF,TGCAGTGCTATTAGGGTGGGTATCTCCTACGAGCAGTACTTC
-,TRBV20-1,TRBJ1-1,-,CSARELRGNTEAFF,TGCAGTGCTAGAGAATTACGTGGAAACACTGAAGCTTTCTTT
-,TRBV19,TRBJ2-2,-,CASSIVRQGNRNTGELFF,TGTGCCAGTAGTATAGTTCGGCAGGGTAATAGGAACACCGGGGAGCTGTTTTTT
-,TRBV30,TRBJ2-5,many,CAWKGGLGFLETQYF,TGTGCCTGGAAGGGGGGGCTGGGCTTTCTGGAGACCCAGTACTTC
-,TRBV18,TRBJ2-7,many,CASSQGSYEQYF,TGTGCCAGCTCACAAGGGTCCTACGAGCAGTACTTC
-,TRBV27,TRBJ2-5,-,CASGLEKETQYF,TGTGCCAGCGGGCTAGAGAAAGAGACCCAGTACTTC
-,TRBV11-3,TRBJ1-1,many,CASSLRGLDTEAFF,TGTGCCAGCAGCCTAAGGGGCTTGGACACTGAAGCTTTCTTT
-,TRBV6-4,TRBJ2-3,many,CAIHPRGHRTDTQYF,TGTGCCATCCATCCGAGAGGTCACCGTACGGATACGCAGTATTTT
TRBD1,TRBV7-2,TRBJ1-2,many,CASSTDRDYGYTF,TGTGCCAGCAGCACTGACAGGGACTATGGCTACACCTTC
-,TRBV30,TRBJ1-2,-,CAWSVSGTGTSGYTF,TGTGCCTGGAGTGTATCCGGGACCGGGACGAGTGGCTACACCTTC
-,TRBV28,TRBJ1-1,medium-sized,CASRGGYTEAFF,TGTGCCAGCAGGGGGGGATACACTGAAGCTTTCTTT
TRBD1,TRBV11-2,TRBJ1-1,-,CASSPTGVNLNTEAFF,TGTGCCAGCAGCCCCACAGGGGTCAATTTAAATACTGAAGCTTTCTTT
-,TRBV4-1,TRBJ1-1,many,CASSQVAGETEAFF,TGCGCCAGCAGCCAAGTTGCAGGAGAGACTGAAGCTTTCTTT
-,TRBV6-4,TRBJ2-6,few,CASSGGKGVSGANVLTF,TGTGCCAGCAGTGGGGGAAAGGGGGTCTCTGGGGCCAACGTCCTGACTTTC
-,TRBV6-1,TRBJ2-7,few,CASSESKYEQYF,TGTGCCAGCAGTGAATCGAAGTACGAGCAGTACTTC
-,TRBV7-8,TRBJ2-7,many,CASSSGATFSEQYF,TGTGCCAGCAGCTCAGGAGCAACCTTCTCCGAGCAGTACTTC
-,TRBV2,TRBJ2-7,medium-sized,CASSLTQGSWEQYF,TGTGCCAGCAGTCTGACCCAGGGGTCGTGGGAGCAGTACTTC
-,TRBV2,TRBJ2-7,-,CASNPSRNEQYF,TGCGCCAGCAACCCTAGCCGCAACGAGCAGTACTTC